The 16 T cell receptor beta chains below were found in one sample sequenced in a study of shared clonotypes between healthy human individuals. Only in-frame clones appear in the TCRdb table, and some are missing; sequencing was by immunoSEQ multiplex PCR. The table lists approximately 2.1 million clones, approximately 95% of them singletons. The material sequenced was naive CD4+ T cells from PBMCs. Described subset: CD45RA+ positively selected. Receptor source: a man between 18 and 29 years old in good health. Some clones in this sample may be carry-over from other donors' samples.

The chain carries TRBV7-3 and TRBJ1-2; D not resolved. The germline CDR1 and CDR2 sequences are SGHTA and FQGTGA. The CDR3 runs to 13 residues. V shed 0 bases and J shed 8 bases, with 10 bases lying between them. This CDR3 is CASSLTWQGGYTF. The CDR3 DNA follows: TGTGCCAGCAGCTTAACGTGGCAAGGAGGCTACACCTTC.

The chain couples TRBV2 to TRBJ2-1; D is unresolved. The germline V gene encodes CDR1 SNHLY and CDR2 FYNNEI. The CDR3 spans 15 residues. V lost 6 bases to trimming and J lost 7 bases, with 19 bases between them. The CDR3 bases are TGTGCCAGCAGCCGGAACGTGTGGGCAAAGAATGAGCAGTTCTTC. Protein product: CASSRNVWAKNEQFF.

The chain is built from TRBV15 and TRBJ1-3; no firm D call. The CDR3 runs 15 residues. The germline V and J ends were trimmed by 0 bases and 1 base, with 7 bases remaining between them. Per germline, CDR1 LNHNV and CDR2 YYDKDF (reference sequence). In nucleotides, the CDR3 is TGTGCCACCAGCAGAGATCCGAGGTCTGGAAACACCATATATTTT. Translation: CATSRDPRSGNTIYF.

This clone was observed a single time. The gene calls are TRBV18 and TRBJ2-7; 9 bases align to TRBD1. CDR1 and CDR2 (germline): KGHSH, LQKENI. The V segment lost 3 bases and the J segment 5 bases; nucleotides outside the gene matches: 5. The CDR3 totals 14 residues. The CDR3 DNA follows: TGTGCCAGCTCACCCGGGACAGGGAATCACGAGCAGTACTTC. Its translation is CASSPGTGNHEQYF.

The chain combines TRBV19 with TRBJ1-4; D gene uncertain. This CDR3 comprises 15 residues. V lost 0 bases and J 3 bases, leaving 8 bases between the germline ends. CDR1 is LNHDA and CDR2 is SQIVND in the germline V gene (reference sequence). The CDR3 here is CASSIEGLANEKLFF. CDR3 in DNA: TGTGCCAGTAGTATAGAGGGTTTGGCTAATGAAAAACTGTTTTTT.

V usage is TRBV30 and J usage is TRBJ2-5; D remains unclear. Germline lookup yields CDR1 GTSNPN and CDR2 SVGIG (reference sequence). The CDR3 consists of 12 residues. With 4 bases removed from V and 2 bases from J, the gap between germline ends came to 8 bases. CDR3 nucleotide sequence: TGTGCCTGGACCGAGGCTCAAGAGACCCAGTACTTC. Translated: CAWTEAQETQYF. The full variable domain, completed using reference TRBV30 and TRBJ2-5, is SQTIHQWPATLVQPVGSPLSLECTVEGTSNPNLYWYRQAAGRGLQLLFYSVGIGQISSEVPQNLSASRPQDRQFILSSKKLLLSDSGFYLCAWTEAQETQYFGPGTRLLVL.

V and J are TRBV6-5 and TRBJ2-3; TRBD2 agrees at 9 bases. Germline V gene sequence: CDR1 MNHEY, CDR2 SVGAGI. The CDR3 has 13 residues. Trimming took 11 bases from V and 4 from J; bases not matched to a gene: 7. CDR3 amino acids: CAVTTSGSDTQYF. As DNA, the CDR3 is TGTGCCGTTACGACTAGCGGTTCAGATACGCAGTATTTT.

CDR3 residues: CASPAGVGRGLDTEAFF. The CDR3 region has the DNA TGTGCCAGCCCCGCCGGAGTCGGGAGGGGGCTTGACACTGAAGCTTTCTTT. This chain uses TRBV28 with TRBJ1-1, with TRBD1 matching 7 bases. This CDR3 is 17 amino acids long. Germline values: CDR1 MDHEN, CDR2 SYDVKM. V was pared by 8 bases and J by 3 bases, with 18 bases of the junction left unmatched.

The V and J genes are TRBV5-1 and TRBJ2-3; D unclear. The germline CDR1 and CDR2 sequences are SGHRS and YFSETQ. Trimming took 0 bases from V and 2 from J, leaving 13 bases between them. CDR3 length: 16 amino acids. The CDR3 DNA sequence: TGCGCCAGCAGCTTGGGTCCAGCGTCAGACACAGATACGCAGTATTTT. Translation gives CASSLGPASDTDTQYF.

Concerning this clone itself: Other DNA sequences of this sample code for an identical CDR3. The genes are TRBV20-1 and TRBJ2-7, with TRBD2 matching 7 bases. CDR1 and CDR2 from the germline V gene are DFQATT and SNEGSKA (reference sequence). The trim removed 7 bases at V and 3 bases at J, leaving 3 bases unmatched. This CDR3 region has 11 residues. The CDR3 is CSVSGIYEQYF. DNA of the CDR3: TGCAGTGTAAGCGGGATCTACGAGCAGTACTTC.

This clone appeared a single time. This chain joins TRBV7-9 and TRBJ1-1; unclear D gene. CDR3 length: 16 amino acids. Per germline, CDR1 SEHNR and CDR2 FQNEAQ (reference sequence). Trimming took 2 bases from V and 0 from J, leaving 13 bases between them. This CDR3 is CASSLQVGSLNTEAFF. In DNA form, the CDR3 reads TGTGCCAGCAGCTTACAGGTCGGCAGTTTGAACACTGAAGCTTTCTTT.

The chain combines TRBV27 with TRBJ2-1; D may match TRBD1 or TRBD2 (5 bases each). The germline gives CDR1 MNHEY, CDR2 SMNVEV (reference sequence). This CDR3 is 13 amino acids long. The V end lost 8 bases, the J end lost 3 bases, and 11 bases lay between the germline ends. In nucleotides, the CDR3 is TGTGCCAGCCGACAGCGGAGCTACAATGAGCAGTTCTTC. Its translation: CASRQRSYNEQFF.

This sequence joins TRBV5-4 and TRBJ2-5; 7 bases map to TRBD1. The germline gives CDR1 SGHNT, CDR2 YYREEE (reference sequence). The CDR3 spans 14 residues. V lost 5 bases and J lost 0; bases outside the gene matches: 4. CDR3 sequence reads: CASRTGQYQETQYF. The CDR3 coding sequence is TGTGCCAGCAGGACGGGACAGTACCAAGAGACCCAGTACTTC.

A note on this clone: Within the sample, other DNA sequences also encode this same CDR3. This rearrangement joins TRBV30 to TRBJ2-6, with unresolved D. With 3 bases removed from V and 1 base from J, the gap between germline ends came to 4 bases. Looked up from germline, CDR1 is GTSNPN and CDR2 is SVGIG (reference sequence). The CDR3 is made up of 13 amino acids. The CDR3 nucleotides read TGTGCCTGGAGGATTTCTGGGGCCAACGTCCTGACTTTC. It encodes CAWRISGANVLTF.

The gene calls are TRBV5-4 and TRBJ2-6, with 11 bases fitting TRBD2. Germline V gives CDR1 SGHNT, CDR2 YYREEE (reference sequence). After removal of 2 bases from V and 1 base from J, the junction contained 11 bases not matched to a gene. This CDR3 contains 20 residues. DNA for the CDR3: TGTGCCAGCAGCTTAGGTCCACTAGCGGGAGTGCTGTCTGGGGCCAACGTCCTGACTTTC. This codes for CASSLGPLAGVLSGANVLTF.

V and J are TRBV5-1 and TRBJ2-3; 10 nucleotides agree with TRBD2. The germline V gene has CDR1 SGHRS and CDR2 YFSETQ. This CDR3 is built from 16 residues. With V trimmed by 3 bases and J by 11 bases, 15 bases remained unmatched. The CDR3 here is CASSSSGTSVRGEQYF. The DNA of the CDR3 is TGCGCCAGCAGCTCGTCCGGGACTAGCGTAAGGGGGGAGCAGTATTTT.